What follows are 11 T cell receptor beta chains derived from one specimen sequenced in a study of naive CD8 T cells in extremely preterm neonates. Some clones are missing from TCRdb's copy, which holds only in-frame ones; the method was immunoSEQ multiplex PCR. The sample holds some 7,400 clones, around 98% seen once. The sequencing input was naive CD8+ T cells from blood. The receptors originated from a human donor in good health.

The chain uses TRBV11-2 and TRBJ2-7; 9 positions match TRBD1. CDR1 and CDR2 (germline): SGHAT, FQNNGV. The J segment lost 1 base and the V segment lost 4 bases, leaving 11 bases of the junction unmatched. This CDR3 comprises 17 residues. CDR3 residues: CASSSGTGPLLSYEQYF. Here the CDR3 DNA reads TGTGCCAGCAGCTCCGGGACAGGGCCTCTTTTATCCTACGAGCAGTACTTC.

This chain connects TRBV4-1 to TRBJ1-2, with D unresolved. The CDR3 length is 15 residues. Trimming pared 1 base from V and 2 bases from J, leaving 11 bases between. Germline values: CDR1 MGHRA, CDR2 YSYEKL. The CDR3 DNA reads TGCGCCAGCAGCCAAGGAAGTCCGGGGAACTATGGCTACACCTTC. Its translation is CASSQGSPGNYGYTF.

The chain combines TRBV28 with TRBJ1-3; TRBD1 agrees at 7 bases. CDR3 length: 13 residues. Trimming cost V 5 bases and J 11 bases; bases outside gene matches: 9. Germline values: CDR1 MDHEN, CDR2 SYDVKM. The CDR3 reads CASSPQTGRPIYF. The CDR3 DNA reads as TGTGCCAGCAGTCCACAGACAGGGCGCCCCATATATTTT.

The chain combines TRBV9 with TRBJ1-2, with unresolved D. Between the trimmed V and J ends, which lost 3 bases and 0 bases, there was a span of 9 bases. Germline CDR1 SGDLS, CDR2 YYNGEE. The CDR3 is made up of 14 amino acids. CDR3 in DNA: TGTGCCAGCAGCGCCGGGGATGCTAACTATGGCTACACCTTC. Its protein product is CASSAGDANYGYTF. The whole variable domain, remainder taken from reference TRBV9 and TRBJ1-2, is DSGVTQTPKHLITATGQRVTLRCSPRSGDLSVYWYQQSLDQGLQFLIQYYNGEERAKGNILERFSAQQFPDLHSELNLSSLELGDSALYFCASSAGDANYGYTFGSGTRLTVV.

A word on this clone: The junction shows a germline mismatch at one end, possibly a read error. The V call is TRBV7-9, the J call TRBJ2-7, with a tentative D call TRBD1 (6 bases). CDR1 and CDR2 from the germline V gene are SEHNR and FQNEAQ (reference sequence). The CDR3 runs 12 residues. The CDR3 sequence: CASRGTTYEQYF. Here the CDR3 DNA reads TGTGCTAGCAGGGGCACCACCTACGAGCAGTACTTC.

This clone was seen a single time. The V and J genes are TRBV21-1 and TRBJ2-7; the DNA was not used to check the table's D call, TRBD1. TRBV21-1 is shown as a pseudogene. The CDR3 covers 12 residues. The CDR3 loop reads CASRDRGAEQYF. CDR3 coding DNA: TGTGCCAGCAGAGACAGGGGCGCCGAGCAGTACTTC.

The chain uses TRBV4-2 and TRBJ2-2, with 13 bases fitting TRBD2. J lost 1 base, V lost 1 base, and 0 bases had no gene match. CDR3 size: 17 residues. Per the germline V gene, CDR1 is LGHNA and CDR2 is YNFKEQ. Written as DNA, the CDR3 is TGTGCCAGCAGCCAAGGACTAGCGGGGGGGAACACCGGGGAGCTGTTTTTT. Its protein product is CASSQGLAGGNTGELFF.

CDR3 sequence: CASSSPGQGDETQYF. CDR3 nucleotide sequence: TGTGCCAGCAGTTCACCGGGACAGGGGGATGAGACCCAGTACTTC. The rearrangement links TRBV2 to TRBJ2-5; 11 bases fit TRBD1. The CDR3 totals 15 residues. Germline CDR1 and CDR2: SNHLY and FYNNEI. The J segment lost 5 bases and the V segment lost 5 bases, leaving 7 bases of the junction unmatched. Full variable domain (rest looked up from reference TRBV2 and TRBJ2-5): EPEVTQTPSHQVTQMGQEVILRCVPISNHLYFYWYRQILGQKVEFLVSFYNNEISEKSEIFDDQFSVERPDGSNFTLKIRSTKLEDSAMYFCASSSPGQGDETQYFGPGTRLLVL.

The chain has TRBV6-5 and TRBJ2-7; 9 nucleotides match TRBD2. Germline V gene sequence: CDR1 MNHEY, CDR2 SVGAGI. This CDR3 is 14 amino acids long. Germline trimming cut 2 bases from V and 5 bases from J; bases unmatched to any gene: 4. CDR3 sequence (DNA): TGTGCCAGCAGTTACGCGGGGGGGTCACACGAGCAGTACTTC. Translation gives CASSYAGGSHEQYF.

DNA of the CDR3: TGTGCCAGCAGTGCTTACACAGCCCTGAACACTGAAGCTTTCTTT. Translated: CASSAYTALNTEAFF. The chain has TRBV2 and TRBJ1-1, with D hard to call. V lost 4 bases, J lost 0 bases, and 12 bases lay in between. CDR1 is SNHLY and CDR2 is FYNNEI in the germline V gene. The CDR3 covers 15 residues. The full variable domain, completed using reference TRBV2 and TRBJ1-1, is EPEVTQTPSHQVTQMGQEVILRCVPISNHLYFYWYRQILGQKVEFLVSFYNNEISEKSEIFDDQFSVERPDGSNFTLKIRSTKLEDSAMYFCASSAYTALNTEAFFGQGTRLTVV.

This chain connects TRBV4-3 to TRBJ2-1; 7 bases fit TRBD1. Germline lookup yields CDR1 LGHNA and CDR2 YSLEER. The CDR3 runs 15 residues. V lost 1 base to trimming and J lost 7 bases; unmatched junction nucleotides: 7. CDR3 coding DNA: TGCGCCAGCAGCCAAGCGAGGCCAGGGGGTAATGAGCAGTTCTTC. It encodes CASSQARPGGNEQFF.